This paragraph covers one T cell receptor beta chain sequence. This specimen belongs to a study of blood T cell repertoires in COVID-19. Overall study context: Sites in the United States, Italy and Spain provided acute and convalescent COVID-19 samples. From T cells, B-cell-depleted T cells, or PBMCs came the material, which was cDNA or gDNA.

Germline trimming cut 5 bases from V and 3 bases from J; bases unmatched to any gene: 5. The germline CDR1 and CDR2 sequences are SGHAT and FQDESV (reference sequence). The CDR3 spans 16 residues. Data came from immunoSEQ multiplex PCR; TCRdb stores just in-frame clones and leaves some out. Of about 400,000 clones detected, around nine tenths appear once; the ten largest clones hold 2.5% to 3.5%. The sample taken for sequencing was peripheral blood. This TCR was recovered from a human donor in a cohort sampled during active COVID-19. V is TRBV11-1 and J is TRBJ2-1; TRBD2 matches 12 bases. As DNA, the CDR3 is TGTGCCAGCAGCCCGAGACTAGCGGGAGTCTACAATGAGCAGTTCTTC. The encoded protein is CASSPRLAGVYNEQFF. Full variable domain (outside the CDR3, taken from reference TRBV11-1 and TRBJ2-1): EAEVAQSPRYKITEKSQAVAFWCDPISGHATLYWYRQILGQGPELLVQFQDESVVDDSQLPKDRFSAERLKGVDSTLKIQPAELGDSAMYLCASSPRLAGVYNEQFFGPGTRLTVL.